These 25 T cell receptor beta chains were all obtained from the same sample, sequenced in a study of cytomegalovirus exposure and HLA in healthy donors (dated by TCRdb to about 2017). To prepare the library, the immunoSEQ multiplex PCR assay was applied. The multiplex PCR relied on a mix of 60 forward primers for TCR Vbeta segments and 13 reverse primers for TCR Jbeta segments. TCRdb obtained this table from immuneACCESS and retained in-frame rearrangements with V and J assigned. These tables miss some clones; where compared with another copy, unresolved V genes account for less than half of the shortfall, and the remainder is unexplained. For this sample there are around 150,000 clones; about 60% appear just once. The biggest ten clones account for around 7.1% of the sample. The source material was PBMCs. The source of these receptors is a woman aged 60-75 years in good health and CMV-seropositive.

The chain couples TRBV4-1 to TRBJ2-7; D not certain. Per the germline V gene, CDR1 is MGHRA and CDR2 is YSYEKL. The CDR3 has 12 amino acids. V was clipped by 0 bases and J by 7 bases, with 7 bases between them. Here the CDR3 reads CASSQDLREQYF. The CDR3 DNA follows: TGCGCCAGCAGCCAAGATCTTCGGGAGCAGTACTTC.

The rearrangement uses TRBV6-5 and TRBJ1-2, with 9 bases that match TRBD1. Germline assignment: CDR1 MNHEY and CDR2 SVGAGI. The CDR3 extends over 14 amino acids. V shed 6 bases and J 8 bases; nucleotides not matched to a gene: 10. CDR3 sequence (DNA): TGTGCCAGCAGCGGGGACAGGGACGTAGGGGGCTACACCTTC. It is translated as CASSGDRDVGGYTF.

The chain combines TRBV14 with TRBJ2-7; D not certain. Germline loops: CDR1 SGHDN, CDR2 FVKESK. The CDR3 consists of 13 residues. V was trimmed by 0 bases and J by 6 bases, leaving 9 bases between them. This CDR3 is CASSQDLVSEQYF. In DNA form, the CDR3 reads TGTGCCAGCAGCCAAGATCTTGTCTCCGAGCAGTACTTC.

The genes are TRBV7-3 and TRBJ2-2, with 13 positions matching TRBD2. This CDR3 is built from 15 residues. V lost 5 bases to trimming and J lost 6 bases; unmatched junction nucleotides: 3. Germline CDR1 is SGHTA and CDR2 is FQGTGA. CDR3 sequence (DNA): TGTGCCAGCAGCGTACTAGCGGGAGGGCCCGGGGAGCTGTTTTTT. Amino acids: CASSVLAGGPGELFF.

V is TRBV5-1 and J is TRBJ1-2; 10 bases map to TRBD1. The CDR3 loop spans 15 amino acids. The trim removed 3 bases at V and 8 bases at J, leaving 10 bases unmatched. Germline V lookup: CDR1 SGHRS, CDR2 YFSETQ. The CDR3 region has the DNA TGCGCCAGCAGCTGGGACAGGGGCCCAGCTATCGGCTACACCTTC. Protein sequence: CASSWDRGPAIGYTF.

This chain uses TRBV27 with TRBJ1-5, with D perhaps matching TRBD1 (5 bases). This CDR3 is 15 amino acids long. V lost 6 bases and J lost 3, with 15 bases in between. CDR1 and CDR2 (germline): MNHEY, SMNVEV (reference sequence). The CDR3 spells CASRPNPGLNQPQHF. Here the CDR3 DNA reads TGTGCCAGCAGACCTAATCCGGGACTCAATCAGCCCCAGCATTTT.

The chain has TRBV19 and TRBJ2-5; tentative D call: TRBD2 (6 bases). CDR1 is LNHDA and CDR2 is SQIVND in the germline V gene (reference sequence). The CDR3 spans 15 residues. V lost 4 bases, J lost 1 base, and 13 bases lay in between. The CDR3 loop is CASSTQAGLQETQYF. The DNA for the CDR3 is TGTGCCAGTAGTACCCAAGCGGGTCTCCAAGAGACCCAGTACTTC.

The V and J genes are TRBV28 and TRBJ2-2, with 8 bases aligning to TRBD2. This CDR3 has 14 amino acids. Trimming took 7 bases from V and 1 from J; bases not matched to a gene: 2. CDR1 is MDHEN and CDR2 is SYDVKM in the germline V gene. The DNA for the CDR3 is TGTGCCAGCATTCGGGGGGGGAACACCGGGGAGCTGTTTTTT. It translates to CASIRGGNTGELFF. Variable domain in full (rest from reference TRBV28 and TRBJ2-2): DVKVTQSSRYLVKRTGEKVFLECVQDMDHENMFWYRQDPGLGLRLIYFSYDVKMKEKGDIPEGYSVSREKKERFSLILESASTNQTSMYLCASIRGGNTGELFFGEGSRLTVL.

The chain has TRBV10-2 and TRBJ2-7; 8 positions agree with TRBD2. Germline CDR1 is WSHSY and CDR2 is SAAADI. The CDR3 length is 14 residues. V lost 11 bases and J lost 1; bases outside the gene matches: 10. In DNA form, the CDR3 reads TGCGCCGCGAAGGCCAGCGGGAGATCCTACGAGCAGTACTTC. Protein: CAAKASGRSYEQYF.

V is TRBV5-4 and J is TRBJ1-1; TRBD1 aligns across 8 bases. The germline CDR1 and CDR2 sequences are SGHNT and YYREEE (reference sequence). The CDR3 covers 16 residues. The V and J ends lost 4 bases and 4 bases, in that order; junction bases with no gene match: 12. The CDR3 DNA follows: TGTGCCAGCAGCCCCGCGGGGCAGGGGGCGGCCACTGAAGCTTTCTTT. It is translated as CASSPAGQGAATEAFF. Based on the CDR3 plus reference TRBV5-4 and TRBJ1-1, the full variable domain is ETGVTQSPTHLIKTRGQQVTLRCSSQSGHNTVSWYQQALGQGPQFIFQYYREEENGRGNFPPRFSGLQFPNYSSELNVNALELDDSALYLCASSPAGQGAATEAFFGQGTRLTVV.

The rearrangement joins TRBV21-1 to TRBJ2-2; the DNA was not used to check the table's D call, TRBD1. TRBV21-1 is a pseudogene locus. This CDR3 spans 17 amino acids. CDR3 sequence (DNA): TGTGCCAGCAGCACCAGAGACAGGCACGCGAACACCGGGGAGCTGTTTTTT. This gives the protein CASSTRDRHANTGELFF.

This clone was seen a handful of times. In DNA form, the CDR3 reads TGTGCCAGCTCACCACAACAGGGGGCAAACACTGAAGCTTTCTTT. Translating it yields CASSPQQGANTEAFF. The chain uses TRBV18 and TRBJ1-1, with 9 bases that match TRBD1. V was pared by 1 base and J by 2 bases, with 2 bases of the junction left unmatched. Germline V gives CDR1 KGHSH, CDR2 LQKENI. The CDR3 contains 15 residues.

The chain is built from TRBV7-9 and TRBJ1-3; 8 bases align to TRBD1. The CDR3 covers 14 residues. Germline loops: CDR1 SEHNR, CDR2 FQNEAQ (reference sequence). Trimming cost V 5 bases and J 4 bases; bases outside gene matches: 4. CDR3 DNA: TGTGCCAGCAGCCAGACAGGGGCCGGAAACACCATATATTTT. This encodes CASSQTGAGNTIYF.

The chain combines TRBV7-9 with TRBJ2-2, with TRBD2 matching 8 bases. Germline V gene data show CDR1 as SEHNR and CDR2 as FQNEAQ (reference sequence). Germline trimming cut 2 bases from V and 7 bases from J; bases unmatched to any gene: 3. This CDR3 is 14 amino acids long. CDR3 loop: CASSLSSGGGELFF. CDR3 sequence (DNA): TGTGCCAGCAGCTTAAGCAGCGGGGGCGGGGAGCTGTTTTTT. The full variable domain, with the rest looked up from reference TRBV7-9 and TRBJ2-2, is DTGVSQNPRHKITKRGQNVTFRCDPISEHNRLYWYRQTLGQGPEFLTYFQNEAQLEKSRLLSDRFSAERPKGSFSTLEIQRTEQGDSAMYLCASSLSSGGGELFFGEGSRLTVL.

Comment on this clone: The junction departs from the called germline gene at one end, perhaps through a read error. The V call is TRBV28, the J call TRBJ1-4, with D perhaps TRBD1 (5 bases). The length of the CDR3 is 13 residues. Per germline, CDR1 MDHEN and CDR2 SYDVKM. CDR3 sequence: CVSSFAGNEKLFF. The CDR3, as DNA: TGTGTCAGCAGTTTTGCAGGGAACGAAAAACTGTTTTTT.

The rearrangement links TRBV28 to TRBJ1-5; TRBD1 agrees at 7 bases. The CDR3 length is 12 residues. CDR1 and CDR2 from the germline V gene are MDHEN and SYDVKM. Trimming cost V 6 bases and J 8 bases; bases outside gene matches: 4. CDR3 amino acids: CASRPTGKPQHF. The CDR3 nucleotides are TGTGCCAGCAGGCCGACAGGGAAGCCCCAGCATTTT.

This clone was recorded a few times. DNA of the CDR3: TGTGCCAGCTCACCTGACGGACTCTCTGGAAACACCATATATTTT. It encodes CASSPDGLSGNTIYF. The chain has TRBV18 and TRBJ1-3; D gene unclear. Germline V gene lookup returns CDR1 KGHSH and CDR2 LQKENI. V lost 3 bases to trimming and J lost 0 bases, with 9 bases between them. The CDR3 length is 15 residues.

In its sample, this clone was seen a few times. The chain has TRBV28 and TRBJ2-2, with 8 nucleotides matching TRBD1. The J segment lost 2 bases and the V segment lost 5 bases, leaving 7 bases of the junction unmatched. This CDR3 contains 16 residues. Germline CDR1 MDHEN, CDR2 SYDVKM. CDR3 region: CASSLPGTGNTGELFF. The CDR3 nucleotides read TGTGCCAGCAGTCTACCCGGGACAGGCAACACCGGGGAGCTGTTTTTT.

This clone turned up a few times. This chain joins TRBV7-2 and TRBJ1-2; no clear D gene. V lost 1 base and J 0 bases, leaving 6 bases between the germline ends. In germline, CDR1 is SGHTA, CDR2 FQGNSA. The CDR3 loop spans 14 amino acids. The CDR3 reads CASSLGHTNYGYTF. The CDR3, as DNA: TGTGCCAGCAGCTTAGGACACACTAACTATGGCTACACCTTC. The whole variable domain, remainder taken from reference TRBV7-2 and TRBJ1-2, is GAGVSQSPSNKVTEKGKDVELRCDPISGHTALYWYRQSLGQGLEFLIYFQGNSAPDKSGLPSDRFSAERTGGSVSTLTIQRTQQEDSAVYLCASSLGHTNYGYTFGSGTRLTVV.

This clone was recorded a few times. The genes are TRBV5-6 and TRBJ2-7, with 9 bases lining up with TRBD1. The CDR3 covers 15 residues. V lost 4 bases, J lost 2 bases, and 7 bases stayed unmatched. CDR1 SGHDT and CDR2 YYEEEE come from the germline V gene. This chain's CDR3 is CASSGTGQGAYEQYF. CDR3 sequence (DNA): TGTGCCAGCAGCGGGACGGGACAGGGCGCCTACGAGCAGTACTTC. The full variable domain, completed using reference TRBV5-6 and TRBJ2-7, is DAGVTQSPTHLIKTRGQQVTLRCSPKSGHDTVSWYQQALGQGPQFIFQYYEEEERQRGNFPDRFSGHQFPNYSSELNVNALLLGDSALYLCASSGTGQGAYEQYFGPGTRLTVT.

The chain links TRBV4-1 to TRBJ1-2; D is undetermined. This CDR3 is 14 amino acids long. The V gene lost 6 bases and the J gene lost 8 bases, with 19 bases spanning the gap. Looked up from germline, CDR1 is MGHRA and CDR2 is YSYEKL. The CDR3 region has the DNA TGCGCCAGCAGTCCGCTTGGACTCATGAAGGGCTACACCTTC. It yields the protein CASSPLGLMKGYTF.

This chain uses TRBV20-1 with TRBJ2-3; maybe TRBD2 (5 bases). V was clipped by 7 bases and J by 10 bases, with 15 bases between them. Looked up from germline, CDR1 is DFQATT and CDR2 is SNEGSKA (reference sequence). This CDR3 has 11 amino acids. The CDR3 loop is CSVRSDNAQYF. For the CDR3, the DNA is TGCAGTGTTCGTAGCGATAATGCGCAGTATTTT.

In this sample, this clone turned up a few times. CDR3 sequence: CASSLAFFNEQFF. The DNA for the CDR3 is TGCGCCAGCAGCTTGGCGTTCTTTAATGAGCAGTTCTTC. The chain has TRBV5-1 and TRBJ2-1; D is unclear. Between the trimmed V and J ends, which lost 0 bases and 7 bases, there was a span of 8 bases. Per the germline V gene, CDR1 is SGHRS and CDR2 is YFSETQ. This CDR3 is built from 13 residues.

The chain has TRBV19 and TRBJ2-5; TRBD1 might be the D (6 bases). The J call may not be correct, given that the DNA end is closer to TRBJ2-7. The CDR3 runs 14 residues. Germline V gene data show CDR1 as LNHDA and CDR2 as SQIVND (reference sequence). CDR3 sequence reads: CASSIQGNVGEQYF. The CDR3 coding sequence is TGTGCCAGTAGTATACAGGGGAATGTAGGCGAGCAGTACTTC.

The chain links TRBV5-1 to TRBJ2-2; D is possibly TRBD2 (6 bases). V shed 0 bases and J shed 3 bases, with 15 bases lying between them. The CDR3 consists of 17 residues. The germline V gene encodes CDR1 SGHRS and CDR2 YFSETQ. CDR3 in amino acids: CASSLAGAGRYTGELFF. In DNA form, the CDR3 reads TGCGCCAGCAGCTTGGCCGGGGCAGGGAGGTACACCGGGGAGCTGTTTTTT.